This TCR beta chain stems from a study of cytomegalovirus exposure and HLA in healthy donors. This CDR3 comprises 17 residues. Germline V gives CDR1 SGHVS, CDR2 FNYEAQ. V was pared by 3 bases and J by 1 base, with 8 bases of the junction left unmatched. The PCR made use of 60 Vbeta and 13 Jbeta primers. Assay: immunoSEQ multiplex PCR; the TCRdb copy retains only in-frame clones and omits some. The sample comprises hundreds of thousands of clones, 75% to 85% of which are singletons, and over 1.1% rests with the top ten. Sequenced sample: PBMCs. The source of this sequence is a girl aged 10 to 17 in good health and CMV-seronegative. The chain carries TRBV7-6 and TRBJ2-7, with 11 bases that match TRBD1. The CDR3: CASSFSGGTGGSYEQYF. Written as DNA, the CDR3 is TGTGCCAGCAGCTTTTCAGGGGGGACAGGGGGTTCCTACGAGCAGTACTTC.